Listed here are 20 T cell receptor beta chains from one sample, sequenced in a study of OX40 agonist ivuxolimab in advanced cancers. Only in-frame clones appear in the TCRdb table, and some are missing; sequencing was by immunoSEQ multiplex PCR. The table has 100,000 to 150,000 clones, about 93% seen once. The material was CD4+ or CD8+ T cells sorted from blood, obtained in a trial of the OX40 agonist ivuxolimab. The receptors here all came from an adult with an advanced solid tumor such as melanoma, head and neck, liver or kidney cancer.

Turning to this clone: At one end the junction does not follow the germline gene, possibly because of a read error. The CDR3 spells CASSQDWFDGYTF. The CDR3 DNA is TGCGCCAGCAGCCAAGATTGGTTTGATGGCTACACCTTC. The genes are TRBV5-4 and TRBJ1-2; no firm D call. The CDR3 is 13 amino acids. CDR1 and CDR2 (germline): SGHNT, YYREEE (reference sequence).

This clone was found once. The V and J genes are TRBV9 and TRBJ2-1; D is possibly TRBD2 (5 bases). CDR1 and CDR2 from the germline V gene are SGDLS and YYNGEE. Trimming stripped 0 bases from V and 10 bases from J, with 17 bases between. This CDR3 comprises 15 residues. CDR3 sequence (DNA): TGTGCCAGCAGCGTAGCTCGGGCCCCCGGCGGGGAGCAGTTCTTC. It encodes CASSVARAPGGEQFF.

V usage is TRBV28 and J usage is TRBJ2-1; 7 nucleotides agree with TRBD2. The V gene's germline CDR1 is MDHEN and CDR2 SYDVKM. CDR3 size: 15 residues. V gave up 4 bases and J gave up 5 bases; unmatched junction bases: 8. The CDR3, as DNA: TGTGCCAGCAGTTCCCCTGGGAGGGGCCACAATGAGCAGTTCTTC. Encoded protein: CASSSPGRGHNEQFF. The variable domain in full, completed from reference TRBV28 and TRBJ2-1, reads DVKVTQSSRYLVKRTGEKVFLECVQDMDHENMFWYRQDPGLGLRLIYFSYDVKMKEKGDIPEGYSVSREKKERFSLILESASTNQTSMYLCASSSPGRGHNEQFFGPGTRLTVL.

The chain joins TRBV18 to TRBJ1-5, with D possibly being TRBD1 (5 bases). There are 15 residues in the CDR3. V dropped 1 base and J dropped 2 bases, with 9 bases sitting between them. Germline V gives CDR1 KGHSH, CDR2 LQKENI. The CDR3 bases are TGTGCCAGCTCACCACAGGGGCTCGGCAATCAGCCCCAGCATTTT. Translation: CASSPQGLGNQPQHF.

This chain connects TRBV5-6 to TRBJ1-2; a possible D gene is TRBD1 (5 bases). Germline values: CDR1 SGHDT, CDR2 YYEEEE. V was cut by 2 bases and J by 0 bases, with 8 bases left in between. This CDR3 region has 14 residues. Here the CDR3 reads CASSFGQANYGYTF. The CDR3 DNA follows: TGTGCCAGCAGCTTTGGACAAGCTAACTATGGCTACACCTTC.

This clone was seen only a few times. Other DNA sequences in this specimen translate into the identical CDR3. The V and J genes are TRBV18 and TRBJ1-5; D is uncertain. The CDR3 is 14 amino acids. Germline V gene lookup returns CDR1 KGHSH and CDR2 LQKENI. V was cut by 1 base and J by 0 bases, with 4 bases left in between. CDR3: CASSPRGSNQPQHF. CDR3 DNA: TGTGCCAGCTCACCACGGGGTAGCAATCAGCCCCAGCATTTT.

V is TRBV11-2 and J is TRBJ2-5; TRBD1 agrees at 7 bases. The junction had 9 bases not matched to a gene; V was cut back by 5 bases and J by 6 bases. The CDR3 is 14 residues long. Germline CDR1 SGHAT, CDR2 FQNNGV. This CDR3 is CASSPTGAVKTQYF. Here the CDR3 DNA reads TGTGCCAGCAGCCCCACAGGGGCGGTCAAGACCCAGTACTTC. The full variable domain, completed using reference TRBV11-2 and TRBJ2-5, is EAGVAQSPRYKIIEKRQSVAFWCNPISGHATLYWYQQILGQGPKLLIQFQNNGVVDDSQLPKDRFSAERLKGVDSTLKIQPAKLEDSAVYLCASSPTGAVKTQYFGPGTRLLVL.

V gene TRBV6-1 combines with J gene TRBJ2-7, with a tentative D call TRBD1 (5 bases). This CDR3 has 13 residues. Germline loops: CDR1 MNHNS, CDR2 SASEGT. The V end lost 5 bases, the J end lost 3 bases, and 11 bases lay between the germline ends. CDR3 region: CASSTGPGYEQYF. Written as DNA, the CDR3 is TGTGCCAGCAGTACAGGTCCCGGCTACGAGCAGTACTTC.

This chain uses TRBV5-4 with TRBJ2-3; TRBD1 aligns across 8 bases. The germline V gene encodes CDR1 SGHNT and CDR2 YYREEE (reference sequence). The CDR3 totals 14 residues. V lost 3 bases to trimming and J lost 3 bases; unmatched junction nucleotides: 3. The CDR3 reads CASSWWDRTDTQYF. CDR3 nucleotides: TGTGCCAGCAGCTGGTGGGACAGGACAGATACGCAGTATTTT.

This sequence joins TRBV7-2 and TRBJ2-5, with TRBD1 matching 7 bases. CDR3 length equals 16 residues. The V and J ends lost 5 bases and 5 bases, in that order; junction bases with no gene match: 14. CDR1 and CDR2 (germline): SGHTA, FQGNSA. In DNA, the CDR3 is TGTGCCAGCAGCCGTTCGACAGGGAAGGCCGAGGAGACCCAGTACTTC. Its protein product is CASSRSTGKAEETQYF.

As regards this clone: The germline gene is not matched at one end of the junction; a read error may be the cause. The rearrangement uses TRBV9 and TRBJ2-1, with a weak D call TRBD1 (6 bases). CDR1 and CDR2 from the germline V gene are SGDLS and YYNGEE. This CDR3 spans 18 amino acids. The CDR3 DNA is TGTGCCAGCAACCCAGGACTTAGTATGACAGGAAGGCCTTATGAGCGGTTCTTC. Amino acid sequence: CASNPGLSMTGRPYERFF. Complete variable domain (other parts from reference TRBV9 and TRBJ2-1): DSGVTQTPKHLITATGQRVTLRCSPRSGDLSVYWYQQSLDQGLQFLIQYYNGEERAKGNILERFSAQQFPDLHSELNLSSLELGDSALYFCASNPGLSMTGRPYERFFGPGTRLTVL.

This chain links TRBV4-1 with TRBJ1-2, with 7 bases that match TRBD1. Unmatched junction bases numbered 14, after V lost 2 bases and J lost 8 bases. The CDR3 totals 16 residues. Germline V lookup: CDR1 MGHRA, CDR2 YSYEKL. The CDR3, as DNA: TGCGCCAGCAGCCAAAATGGACCAGGGGGTTCGTTAGGCTACACCTTC. This encodes CASSQNGPGGSLGYTF.

The chain carries TRBV2 and TRBJ2-4; TRBD1 agrees at 8 bases. Germline V gene sequence: CDR1 SNHLY, CDR2 FYNNEI. The CDR3 runs to 15 residues. Trimming cost V 5 bases and J 2 bases; bases outside gene matches: 5. The CDR3 spells CASSWTGNSKNIQYF. DNA for the CDR3: TGTGCCAGCAGTTGGACAGGGAATTCCAAAAACATTCAGTACTTC.

The gene calls are TRBV19 and TRBJ2-3, with D unresolved. This CDR3 is 16 amino acids long. Looked up from germline, CDR1 is LNHDA and CDR2 is SQIVND (reference sequence). Trimming stripped 7 bases from V and 2 bases from J, with 19 bases between. The CDR3 DNA reads TGTGCCAGTACCTATTCCGCCAGAGGAATCACAGATACGCAGTATTTT. It encodes CASTYSARGITDTQYF.

The J gene is TRBJ1-5, the V gene TRBV19, with D tentatively TRBD1 (5 bases). Germline V gene data show CDR1 as LNHDA and CDR2 as SQIVND (reference sequence). V was pared by 3 bases and J by 6 bases, with 21 bases between. The CDR3 is 17 residues long. CDR3 protein: CASSIHNSGRTGQPQHF. The CDR3 DNA reads as TGTGCCAGTAGTATTCATAACTCAGGGCGGACGGGTCAGCCCCAGCATTTT.

This clone was seen once. CDR3 sequence (DNA): TGTGCCAGCAGCTCATACAGGGGGCTACGTGAGCAGTACTTC. The encoded protein is CASSSYRGLREQYF. The chain has TRBV5-5 and TRBJ2-7; 9 bases fit TRBD1. The CDR3 runs to 14 residues. Germline V gene sequence: CDR1 SGHKS, CDR2 YYEKEE (reference sequence). The trim removed 3 bases at V and 7 bases at J, leaving 8 bases unmatched.

The chain combines TRBV7-8 with TRBJ2-2, with D possibly matching TRBD2 (6 bases). CDR1 and CDR2 from the germline V gene are SGHVS and FQNEAQ. The CDR3 is made up of 18 amino acids. Trimming left V 0 bases short and J 2 bases short, with 16 bases between. The CDR3 sequence is CASSLAWRGPTNTGELFF. Here the CDR3 DNA reads TGTGCCAGCAGCTTAGCGTGGAGGGGCCCTACAAACACCGGGGAGCTGTTTTTT. The full variable domain, its missing parts supplied by reference TRBV7-8 and TRBJ2-2, is GAGVSQSPRYKVAKRGQDVALRCDPISGHVSLFWYQQALGQGPEFLTYFQNEAQLDKSGLPSDRFFAERPEGSVSTLKIQRTQQEDSAVYLCASSLAWRGPTNTGELFFGEGSRLTVL.

J is TRBJ1-1 and V is TRBV4-2, with D unclear. The CDR3 is made up of 14 amino acids. Per the germline V gene, CDR1 is LGHNA and CDR2 is YNFKEQ. The V end was cut by 4 bases, the J end by 2 bases, with 11 bases between. The CDR3 reads CASSPTYTNTEAFF. The CDR3 DNA is TGTGCCAGCAGCCCGACCTATACTAACACTGAAGCTTTCTTT.

The rearrangement joins TRBV27 to TRBJ2-3; 11 positions agree with TRBD2. V lost 7 bases and J lost 1; bases outside the gene matches: 4. Germline CDR1 reads MNHEY; CDR2 reads SMNVEV (reference sequence). The CDR3 loop spans 15 amino acids. In nucleotides, the CDR3 is TGTGCCAGCAAGCCGGGACTAGCGGGCACAGATACGCAGTATTTT. Translating it yields CASKPGLAGTDTQYF.

The chain is built from TRBV18 and TRBJ1-4, with a tentative D call TRBD1 (6 bases). V lost 2 bases and J lost 8, with 6 bases in between. CDR1 is KGHSH and CDR2 is LQKENI in the germline V gene. There are 12 residues in the CDR3. The CDR3 DNA follows: TGTGCCAGCTCACCAGGGGGCGAAAAACTGTTTTTT. This gives the protein CASSPGGEKLFF.